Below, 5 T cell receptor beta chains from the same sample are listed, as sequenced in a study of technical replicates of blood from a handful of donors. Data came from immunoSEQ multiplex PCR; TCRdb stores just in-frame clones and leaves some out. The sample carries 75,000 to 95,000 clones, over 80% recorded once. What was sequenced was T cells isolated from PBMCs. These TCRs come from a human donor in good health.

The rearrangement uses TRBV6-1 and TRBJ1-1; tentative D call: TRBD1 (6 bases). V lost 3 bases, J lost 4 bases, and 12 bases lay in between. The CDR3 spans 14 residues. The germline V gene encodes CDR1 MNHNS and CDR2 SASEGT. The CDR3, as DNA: TGTGCCAGCAGTGAGCAGAGGGGGGGCACTGAAGCTTTCTTT. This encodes CASSEQRGGTEAFF.

The DNA of the CDR3 is TGTGCCAGCAGTGAGAGACCTCCCGGGACTAGCGTATGGAATGAGCAGTTCTTC. Protein: CASSERPPGTSVWNEQFF. The V gene is TRBV2, the J gene TRBJ2-1, with 10 positions matching TRBD2. CDR1 is SNHLY and CDR2 is FYNNEI in the germline V gene. The CDR3 is made up of 18 amino acids. With V trimmed by 3 bases and J by 7 bases, 15 bases remained unmatched.

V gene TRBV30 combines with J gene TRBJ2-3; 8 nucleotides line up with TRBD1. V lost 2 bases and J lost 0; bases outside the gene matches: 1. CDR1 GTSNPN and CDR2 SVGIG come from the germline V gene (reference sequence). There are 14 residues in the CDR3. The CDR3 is CAWSRTGSTDTQYF. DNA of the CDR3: TGTGCCTGGAGTCGGACAGGGAGCACAGATACGCAGTATTTT.

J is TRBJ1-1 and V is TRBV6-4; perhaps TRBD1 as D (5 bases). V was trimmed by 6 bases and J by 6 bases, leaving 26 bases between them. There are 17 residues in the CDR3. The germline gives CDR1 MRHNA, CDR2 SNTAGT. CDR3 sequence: CASRGGERAKGGAEAFF. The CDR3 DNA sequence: TGTGCCAGCAGGGGGGGGGAAAGGGCCAAAGGCGGCGCTGAAGCTTTCTTT.

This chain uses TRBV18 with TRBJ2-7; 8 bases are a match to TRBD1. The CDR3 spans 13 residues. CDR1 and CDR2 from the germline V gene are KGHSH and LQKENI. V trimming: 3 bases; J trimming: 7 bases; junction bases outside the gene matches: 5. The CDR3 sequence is CASSPLDRGEQYF. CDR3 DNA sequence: TGTGCCAGCTCACCCCTCGACAGGGGAGAGCAGTACTTC.